This T cell receptor beta chain was profiled in a study of cytomegalovirus exposure and HLA in healthy donors. Healthy bone marrow donors made up the cohort. Study-wide findings and caveats: Trimming of TCR beta V- and J-genes showed a link, identified in a later analysis, to a missense DCLRE1C variant. The authors later found HLA-associated TCR beta chains more clonally expanded than equally common others. HLA allele associations emerged for some 16,000 TCR beta sequences in a later analysis, at 0.05 false discovery rate.

PCR employed 60 Vbeta and 13 Jbeta primers. Clones were sequenced by immunoSEQ multiplex PCR, and TCRdb holds only the in-frame ones, with some missing. The data contain roughly 71,000 clones, about 72% of them singletons. This clone is a singleton in its sample. Its antigen is undetermined. This clonotype originated in a girl aged 10 to 17 in good health and CMV-seropositive. Specimen: PBMCs.

Written as DNA, the CDR3 is TGTGCCAGCTTAGCCGGCCGGGACGAGCAGTACTTC. This codes for CASLAGRDEQYF. The chain employs TRBV28 and TRBJ2-7, with D uncertain. CDR3 length: 12 amino acids. The germline gives CDR1 MDHEN, CDR2 SYDVKM. Trimming took off 8 bases at V and 5 bases at J, with 13 bases between the two ends.